Listed below are T cell receptor beta chains from one sample, sequenced in a study of blood T cell repertoires in COVID-19. TCRdb's copy holds only in-frame clones and misses some; the assay was immunoSEQ multiplex PCR. The sample holds a few hundred thousand clones, approximately 90% seen once. The sequenced sample consisted of peripheral blood. The receptor source for this set is a woman aged 45-59 years with COVID-19, enrolled during active disease. Both conserved end residues are part of each CDR3. D genes are given only for firm matches. Some rows mark clone size as missing; the rest say once, few, many or name a class of expanded clone.

v_call	d_call	j_call	clone_size	cdr3_aa	cdr3_nt
TRBV15	TRBD1	TRBJ1-1	.	CATSRVPGTGEAFF	TGTGCCACCAGCAGAGTTCCCGGGACAGGGGAAGCTTTCTTT
TRBV6-5	.	TRBJ1-1	few	CASSRQHGGNTEAFF	TGTGCCAGCAGTCGTCAACACGGGGGTAACACTGAAGCTTTCTTT
TRBV11-2	.	TRBJ1-1	once	CASSLKGSASGTEAFF	TGTGCCAGCAGCTTAAAGGGTAGCGCCTCCGGCACTGAAGCTTTCTTT
TRBV5-4	TRBD2	TRBJ2-1	.	CASSPIAGVLNEQFF	TGTGCCAGCAGCCCCATAGCGGGAGTACTCAATGAGCAGTTCTTC
TRBV11-3	.	TRBJ2-2	.	CASSSRWNGELFF	TGTGCCAGCAGCTCGCGGTGGAACGGGGAGCTGTTTTTT
TRBV11-2	.	TRBJ2-3	.	CASSFRGTDTQYF	TGTGCCAGCAGCTTTCGGGGCACAGATACGCAGTATTTT
TRBV5-4	.	TRBJ1-1	.	CASRFRGENTEAFF	TGTGCCAGCAGATTCAGGGGCGAAAACACTGAAGCTTTCTTT
TRBV3-1/TRBV3-2	.	TRBJ1-1	.	CASSATENTEAFF	TGTGCCAGCAGCGCGACAGAGAACACTGAAGCTTTCTTT
TRBV9	.	TRBJ1-1	.	CASSQGNTEAFF	TGTGCCAGCAGCCAGGGGAACACTGAAGCTTTCTTT
TRBV30	TRBD2	TRBJ2-3	.	CAWKRTSGRTDTQYF	TGTGCCTGGAAAAGGACTAGCGGTCGCACAGATACGCAGTATTTT
TRBV19	TRBD1	TRBJ1-1	.	CASSIGTGQGLAFF	TGTGCCAGTAGTATAGGCACGGGACAGGGTTTAGCTTTCTTT
TRBV19	.	TRBJ1-2	once	CASSIVRERGYTF	TGTGCCAGTAGTATCGTCAGAGAGCGTGGCTACACCTTC
TRBV18	TRBD2	TRBJ2-1	.	CASSPLAGGDEQFF	TGTGCCAGCTCTCCACTAGCGGGAGGCGATGAGCAGTTCTTC
TRBV29-1	.	TRBJ1-2	.	CSVEWGSSYGYTF	TGCAGCGTTGAATGGGGCAGTAGCTATGGCTACACCTTC